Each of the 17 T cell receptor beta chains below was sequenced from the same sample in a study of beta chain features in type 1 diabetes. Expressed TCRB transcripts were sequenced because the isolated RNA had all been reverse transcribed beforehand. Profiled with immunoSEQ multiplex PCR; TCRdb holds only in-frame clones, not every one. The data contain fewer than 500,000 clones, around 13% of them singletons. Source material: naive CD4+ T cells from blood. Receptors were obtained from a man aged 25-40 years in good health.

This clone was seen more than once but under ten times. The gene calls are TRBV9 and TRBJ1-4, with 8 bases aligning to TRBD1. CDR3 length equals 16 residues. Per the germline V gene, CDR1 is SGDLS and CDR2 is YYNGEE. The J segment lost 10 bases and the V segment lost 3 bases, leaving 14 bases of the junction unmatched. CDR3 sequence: CASSAVSGTGFGKLFF. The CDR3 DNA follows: TGTGCCAGCAGCGCCGTATCGGGGACAGGCTTTGGAAAACTGTTTTTT.

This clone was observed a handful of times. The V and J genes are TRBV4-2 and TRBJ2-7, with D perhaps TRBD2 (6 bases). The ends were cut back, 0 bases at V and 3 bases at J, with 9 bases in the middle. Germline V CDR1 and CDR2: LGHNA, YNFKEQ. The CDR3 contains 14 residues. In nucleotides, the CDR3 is TGTGCCAGCAGCCAAGAGGCGGGAAGCTACGAGCAGTACGTC. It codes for CASSQEAGSYEQYV.

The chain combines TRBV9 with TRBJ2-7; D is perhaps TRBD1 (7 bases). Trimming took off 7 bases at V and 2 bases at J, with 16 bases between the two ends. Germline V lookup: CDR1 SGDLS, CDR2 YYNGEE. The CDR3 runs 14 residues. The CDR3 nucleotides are TGTGCCAGCGGCCCTCAGGGGGGCCCCTACGAGCAGTACTTC. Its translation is CASGPQGGPYEQYF.

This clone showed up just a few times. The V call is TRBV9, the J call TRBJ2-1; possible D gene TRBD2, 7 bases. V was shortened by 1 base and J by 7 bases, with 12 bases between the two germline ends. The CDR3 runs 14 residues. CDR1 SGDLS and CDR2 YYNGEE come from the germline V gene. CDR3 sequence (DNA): TGTGCCAGCAGCGTATCTAGGGGGGGAAATGAGCAGTTCTTC. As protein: CASSVSRGGNEQFF.

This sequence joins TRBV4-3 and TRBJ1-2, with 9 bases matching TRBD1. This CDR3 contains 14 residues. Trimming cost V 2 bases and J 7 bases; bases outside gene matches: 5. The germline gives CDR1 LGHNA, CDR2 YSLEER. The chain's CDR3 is CASSQWDRDSGYTF. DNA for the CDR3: TGCGCCAGCAGCCAATGGGACAGGGATTCTGGCTACACCTTC.

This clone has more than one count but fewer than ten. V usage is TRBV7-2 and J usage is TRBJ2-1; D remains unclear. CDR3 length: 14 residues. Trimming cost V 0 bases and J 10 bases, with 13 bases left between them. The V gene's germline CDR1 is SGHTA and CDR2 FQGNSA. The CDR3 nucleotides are TGTGCCAGCAGCTTAGCAACTTTTAGGGTCGAGCAGTTCTTC. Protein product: CASSLATFRVEQFF. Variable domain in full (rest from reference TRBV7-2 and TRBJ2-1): GAGVSQSPSNKVTEKGKDVELRCDPISGHTALYWYRQSLGQGLEFLIYFQGNSAPDKSGLPSDRFSAERTGGSVSTLTIQRTQQEDSAVYLCASSLATFRVEQFFGPGTRLTVL.

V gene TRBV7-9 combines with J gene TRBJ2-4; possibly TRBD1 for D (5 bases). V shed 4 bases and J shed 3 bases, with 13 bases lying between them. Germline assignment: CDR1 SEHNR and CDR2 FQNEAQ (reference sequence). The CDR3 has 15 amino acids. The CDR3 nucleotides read TGTGCCAGCAGCTCCTCAGGGTTCGGCAAAAACATTCAGTACTTC. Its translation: CASSSSGFGKNIQYF.

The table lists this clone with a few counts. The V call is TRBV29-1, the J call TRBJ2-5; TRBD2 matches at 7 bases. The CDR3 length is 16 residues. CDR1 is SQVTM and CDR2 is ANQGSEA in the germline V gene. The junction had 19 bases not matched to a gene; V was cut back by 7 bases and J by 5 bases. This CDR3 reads CSASAGGLAEMETQYF. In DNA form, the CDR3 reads TGCAGCGCCAGCGCCGGCGGCCTAGCGGAGATGGAGACCCAGTACTTC.

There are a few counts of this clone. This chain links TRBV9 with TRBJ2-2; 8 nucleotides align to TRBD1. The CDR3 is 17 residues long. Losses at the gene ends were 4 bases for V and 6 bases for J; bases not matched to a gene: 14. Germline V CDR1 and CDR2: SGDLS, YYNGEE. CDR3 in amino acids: CASSSDRDRFDAGELFF. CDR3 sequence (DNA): TGTGCCAGCAGCTCCGACAGGGACAGGTTTGATGCCGGGGAGCTGTTTTTT.

The CDR3 DNA is TGTGCCAGCAGTTTCTCGACAGGGTACCGTTCGACCCAGTACTTC. Translating it yields CASSFSTGYRSTQYF. This chain joins TRBV28 and TRBJ2-5; 7 nucleotides align to TRBD1. Germline lookup yields CDR1 MDHEN and CDR2 SYDVKM. The trim removed 3 bases at V and 7 bases at J, leaving 11 bases unmatched. The CDR3 is 15 residues long.

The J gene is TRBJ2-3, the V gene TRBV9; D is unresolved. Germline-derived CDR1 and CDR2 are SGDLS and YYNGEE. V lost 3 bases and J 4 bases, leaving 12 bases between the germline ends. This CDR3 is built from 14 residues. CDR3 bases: TGTGCCAGCAGCGCCCCGCAAAGAGCAGATACGCAGTATTTT. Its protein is CASSAPQRADTQYF.

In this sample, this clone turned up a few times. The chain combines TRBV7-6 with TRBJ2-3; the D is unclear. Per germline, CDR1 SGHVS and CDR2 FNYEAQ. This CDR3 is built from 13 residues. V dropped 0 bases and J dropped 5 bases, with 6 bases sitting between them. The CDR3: CASSLALEDTQYF. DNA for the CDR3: TGTGCCAGCAGCTTAGCACTCGAAGATACGCAGTATTTT.

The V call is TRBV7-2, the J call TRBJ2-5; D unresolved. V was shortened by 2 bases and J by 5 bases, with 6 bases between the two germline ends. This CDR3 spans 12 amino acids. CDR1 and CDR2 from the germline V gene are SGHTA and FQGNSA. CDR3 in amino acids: CASSLIRETQYF. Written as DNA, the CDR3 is TGTGCCAGCAGCTTAATTCGGGAGACCCAGTACTTC.

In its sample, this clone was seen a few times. CDR3: CAWRASGANVLTF. The CDR3 DNA reads TGTGCCTGGAGGGCCTCTGGGGCCAACGTCCTGACTTTC. The V and J genes are TRBV30 and TRBJ2-6; D remains unclear. CDR1 and CDR2 from the germline V gene are GTSNPN and SVGIG (reference sequence). This CDR3 spans 13 amino acids. The germline V and J ends were trimmed by 3 bases and 0 bases, with 3 bases remaining between them. The variable domain in full, completed from reference TRBV30 and TRBJ2-6, reads SQTIHQWPATLVQPVGSPLSLECTVEGTSNPNLYWYRQAAGRGLQLLFYSVGIGQISSEVPQNLSASRPQDRQFILSSKKLLLSDSGFYLCAWRASGANVLTFGAGSRLTVL.

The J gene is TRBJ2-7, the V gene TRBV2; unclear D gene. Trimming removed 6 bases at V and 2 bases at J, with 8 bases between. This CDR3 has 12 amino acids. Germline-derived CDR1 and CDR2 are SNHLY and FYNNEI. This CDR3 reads CASRVMTYEQYV. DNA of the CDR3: TGTGCCAGCAGGGTCATGACCTACGAGCAGTACGTC.

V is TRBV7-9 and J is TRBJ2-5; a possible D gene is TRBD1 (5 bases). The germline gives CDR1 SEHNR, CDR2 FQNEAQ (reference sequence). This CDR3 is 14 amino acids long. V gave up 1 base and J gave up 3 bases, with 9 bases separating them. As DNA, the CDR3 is TGTGCCAGCAGCTTAGAACGCAGGGAAGAGACCCAGTACTTC. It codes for CASSLERREETQYF.

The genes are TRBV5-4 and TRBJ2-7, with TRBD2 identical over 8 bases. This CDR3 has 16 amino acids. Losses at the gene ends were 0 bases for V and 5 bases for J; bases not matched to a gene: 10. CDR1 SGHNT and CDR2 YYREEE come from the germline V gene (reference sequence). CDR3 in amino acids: CASSLGVGRALNEQYV. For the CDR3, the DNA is TGTGCCAGCAGCTTGGGGGTCGGGAGGGCCTTGAACGAGCAGTACGTC.